The clone carrying this T cell receptor (beta chain) showed up just a few times. No antigen is known for it. The trim removed 4 bases at V and 0 bases at J, leaving 6 bases unmatched. This CDR3 has 16 residues. Per germline, CDR1 SGDLS and CDR2 YYNGEE. This sample was included in a study of beta chain features in type 1 diabetes. General study findings and limits: The analysis here could not establish whether HLA type shapes TCRB rearrangement. Moderate yet significant TCRB CDR3 shortening was seen in Type 1 diabetes patients in all four CD4+ subsets. Sampled from patients, naive, central memory and Treg TCRB repertoires appeared more similar than those sampled from healthy donors.

The study reverse transcribed the entire isolated RNA, so it sequenced expressed TCRB transcripts. The assay was immunoSEQ multiplex PCR, and TCRdb's table has in-frame clones only and misses some. This table has under 200,000 clones, 8% to 9.5% appearing once. Only one heparinised blood draw was taken per donor, and its volume averaged approximately 100 mL. Sorted CD4+ subsets: naive, central memory, regulatory, stem cell-like memory (CD45RO/CCR7/CD25/CD127/CD95/CD27 panel). The receptor's source is a woman in her late teens or twenties with type 1 diabetes. Source material: central memory CD4+ T cells from blood. V usage is TRBV9 and J usage is TRBJ2-2, with 7 bases lining up with TRBD1. The CDR3: CASSFRQGANTGELFF. The DNA for the CDR3 is TGTGCCAGCAGCTTTCGACAGGGTGCGAACACCGGGGAGCTGTTTTTT.